Below are 14 T cell receptor beta chains sequenced from a single sample in a study of T-cell memory formation after mild COVID-19. TCRdb re-derived calls from the 5' RACE reads in MiXCR, one entry per CDR3 protein. The sample includes just under 550,000 distinct CDR3 sequences, just over 20% of them seen just once. The specimen sequenced was PBMCs or a T cell subset sorted from them (not recorded which). The receptors derive from an adult woman who had mild COVID-19 (a few samples of this study predate the infection). Cell type and time point are not known.

The rearrangement uses TRBV20-1 and TRBJ2-3; D unresolved. Germline V CDR1 and CDR2: DFQATT, SNEGSKA (reference sequence). The V end lost 2 bases, the J end lost 2 bases, and 8 bases lay between the germline ends. This CDR3 has 13 amino acids. CDR3 protein: CSARTPDTDTQYF. The CDR3 DNA follows: TGCAGTGCTAGAACCCCGGACACAGATACGCAGTATTTT.

The V call is TRBV20-1, the J call TRBJ2-3; no clear D. The CDR3 totals 13 residues. The germline gives CDR1 DFQATT, CDR2 SNEGSKA (reference sequence). Trimming removed 3 bases at V and 6 bases at J, with 13 bases between. The CDR3 DNA reads TGCAGTGCTAGCCTCGGTAATCCGGATACGCAGTATTTT. Amino acids: CSASLGNPDTQYF.

This rearrangement joins TRBV20-1 to TRBJ2-7; no firm D call. The V end was cut by 3 bases, the J end by 0 bases, with 3 bases between. Per germline, CDR1 DFQATT and CDR2 SNEGSKA (reference sequence). This CDR3 spans 11 amino acids. Written as DNA, the CDR3 is TGCAGTGCTAGGGACTCCTACGAGCAGTACTTC. Translating gives CSARDSYEQYF.

This clonotype was observed a handful of times. In nucleotides, the CDR3 is TGCAGTGCTATTAATTCCAAGGGACAGGGCTGGGCAGATACGCAGTATTTT. Amino acid sequence: CSAINSKGQGWADTQYF. The V and J genes are TRBV20-1 and TRBJ2-3, with 9 bases fitting TRBD1. The J segment lost 4 bases and the V segment lost 4 bases, leaving 15 bases of the junction unmatched. Looked up from germline, CDR1 is DFQATT and CDR2 is SNEGSKA (reference sequence). This CDR3 is 17 amino acids long.

This clonotype appeared a few times. This chain joins TRBV5-6 and TRBJ2-7, with D unclear. Germline values: CDR1 SGHDT, CDR2 YYEEEE. Trimming stripped 0 bases from V and 2 bases from J, with 15 bases between. This CDR3 is built from 16 residues. CDR3 loop: CASSLGPPPGPYEQYF. The CDR3 coding sequence is TGTGCCAGCAGCTTGGGCCCCCCGCCGGGTCCCTACGAGCAGTACTTC.

The chain carries TRBV18 and TRBJ2-2; D unresolved. The CDR3 totals 12 residues. The germline CDR1 and CDR2 sequences are KGHSH and LQKENI. V was trimmed by 5 bases and J by 5 bases, leaving 6 bases between them. CDR3 sequence (DNA): TGTGCCAGCTCAGACCCAACCGGGGAGCTGTTTTTT. This sequence encodes CASSDPTGELFF.

This clonotype was detected only a few times. This chain uses TRBV6-2 or TRBV6-3 with TRBJ2-3, with D perhaps TRBD2 (5 bases). The V and J ends lost 7 bases and 0 bases respectively, with 8 bases between them. This CDR3 is 13 amino acids long. Germline CDR1 and CDR2: MNHEY and SVGEGT. The CDR3 loop is CASMTTSTDTQYF. CDR3 coding DNA: TGTGCCAGCATGACTACTAGCACAGATACGCAGTATTTT.

This clonotype was found a few times. V usage is TRBV18 and J usage is TRBJ1-1; 11 bases map to TRBD1. Germline CDR1 and CDR2: KGHSH and LQKENI. V was pared by 5 bases and J by 4 bases, with 6 bases of the junction left unmatched. This CDR3 has 15 amino acids. CDR3 region: CASSEYGQGATEAFF. The CDR3 bases are TGTGCCAGCTCAGAATACGGACAGGGGGCCACTGAAGCTTTCTTT.

This rearrangement joins TRBV9 to TRBJ1-1, with a possible D match to TRBD1 (5 bases). The CDR3 totals 16 residues. Trimming took 0 bases from V and 0 from J, leaving 12 bases between them. CDR1 is SGDLS and CDR2 is YYNGEE in the germline V gene. CDR3 nucleotides: TGTGCCAGCAGCGTAGGGGGCGGCATCATGAACACTGAAGCTTTCTTT. It yields the protein CASSVGGGIMNTEAFF.

The V call is TRBV4-3, the J call TRBJ2-1; the match to TRBD2 covers 10 bases. In germline, CDR1 is LGHNA, CDR2 YSLEER. Trimming took 6 bases from V and 11 from J; bases not matched to a gene: 19. This CDR3 is built from 17 residues. For the CDR3, the DNA is TGCGCCAGCAGTCTGAATGGGGGTAGCGGGGGGCAGCGTCAGCAGTTCTTC. Translation gives CASSLNGGSGGQRQQFF.

In its sample, this clonotype was seen a few times. This rearrangement joins TRBV5-1 to TRBJ1-1; 9 bases line up with TRBD1. CDR1 is SGHRS, CDR2 YFSETQ, per germline. V shed 5 bases, J shed 1 base, and the junction held 12 bases outside the gene matches. This CDR3 comprises 17 residues. CDR3 bases: TGCGCCAGCAGTCCTACAGGGGGCAGGTTTTCGAACACTGAAGCTTTCTTT. It specifies CASSPTGGRFSNTEAFF.

This clonotype turned up a few times. This chain links TRBV19 with TRBJ2-3, with D possibly TRBD2 on 6 matching bases. V was shortened by 6 bases and J by 5 bases, with 18 bases between the two germline ends. Germline loops: CDR1 LNHDA, CDR2 SQIVND (reference sequence). The CDR3 is 15 amino acids. CDR3 in amino acids: CASSEDGGPQDTQYF. The CDR3, as DNA: TGTGCCAGTAGCGAAGACGGGGGTCCGCAAGATACGCAGTATTTT.

The chain recombines TRBV6-5 with TRBJ2-2, with TRBD2 identical over 11 bases. V shed 10 bases and J 2 bases; nucleotides not matched to a gene: 9. Germline V gives CDR1 MNHEY, CDR2 SVGAGI. This CDR3 is 16 amino acids long. The CDR3 spells CATNPSGGPNTGELFF. CDR3 DNA: TGTGCCACCAACCCTAGCGGGGGGCCTAACACCGGGGAGCTGTTTTTT.

This clonotype was recorded a few times. The chain combines TRBV18 with TRBJ2-7; perhaps TRBD1 as D (6 bases). CDR1 and CDR2 (germline): KGHSH, LQKENI. CDR3 length: 14 amino acids. V lost 3 bases to trimming and J lost 1 base, with 10 bases between them. CDR3 region: CASSPDRSSYEQYF. In DNA, the CDR3 is TGTGCCAGCTCACCCGACAGGTCTTCCTACGAGCAGTACTTC. Looking up the rest from reference TRBV18 and TRBJ2-7 gives the full variable domain: NAGVMQNPRHLVRRRGQEARLRCSPMKGHSHVYWYRQLPEEGLKFMVYLQKENIIDESGMPKERFSAEFPKEGPSILRIQQVVRGDSAAYFCASSPDRSSYEQYFGPGTRLTVT.